This paragraph reports one TCR beta chain. V was pared by 4 bases and J by 6 bases, with 10 bases between. The length of the CDR3 is 13 residues. The germline CDR1 and CDR2 sequences are KGHSH and LQKENI. The data stem from a study of cytomegalovirus exposure and HLA in healthy donors. 60 Vbeta and 13 Jbeta primers were used in PCR. The method was immunoSEQ multiplex PCR; TCRdb's version includes in-frame clones alone and lacks a portion of them. This sample carries around 130,000 clones, approximately 86% of them seen once, and the ten largest clones take more than 1.5%. Input material: PBMCs. This sequence joins TRBV18 and TRBJ2-1, with D unresolved. The source is a boy between 5 and 17 years old in good health and CMV-seronegative. CDR3: CASSRRGLNEQFF. The CDR3 DNA reads as TGTGCCAGCTCACGAAGAGGTCTCAATGAGCAGTTCTTC.